This T cell receptor (beta chain) was profiled in a study of radiotherapy plus CTLA-4 blockade in lung cancer. Turning to the study itself: There were objective responses in 18% of patients, and around 31% had disease control.

Patients in the study, people with chemo-refractory metastatic non-small-cell lung cancer, received focal radiation plus ipilimumab CTLA-4 blockade. Profiling relied on immunoSEQ multiplex PCR, and the TCRdb table lists in-frame clones only, not all of them. The sample has 51,000 or so clones; about 88% are singletons. This clone has a handful of counts. What it recognizes is unknown. Study-level findings and limits: How blood T cell clones changed early, along with interferon-beta, reportedly forecast response best. An expansion of tumor-derived TCR clones occurred in blood after radiotherapy plus ipilimumab.

J was trimmed by 0 bases and V by 5 bases; bases with no gene match: 7. The CDR3 totals 16 residues. CDR1 and CDR2 (germline): SGHAT, FQNNGV. This chain joins TRBV11-2 and TRBJ1-3, with 7 bases matching TRBD1. This sequence originates from a human donor with non-small cell lung cancer whose response to radiotherapy plus ipilimumab could not be evaluated. The sample in question was peripheral blood, obtained from a patient treated with radiotherapy plus ipilimumab. CDR3 nucleotide sequence: TGTGCCAGCAGCGCCCTCACAGGGGTCTCTGGAAACACCATATATTTT. Encoded protein: CASSALTGVSGNTIYF.